The following is a T cell receptor beta chain sequence with its context. Trimming took 1 base from V and 5 from J, leaving 8 bases between them. CDR1 is LNHNV, CDR2 YYDKDF, per germline (reference sequence). This CDR3 is 14 amino acids long. This record comes from a study of T cell responses to AZD1222 COVID-19 vaccine. Assay used: immunoSEQ multiplex PCR; TCRdb lists only in-frame clones, some missing. The table shows more than 95,000 clones, with 85% to 95% occurring only once. The receptor comes from an adult in good health. The V gene is TRBV15, the J gene TRBJ2-2; D gene unclear. Here the sequenced sample was peripheral blood, taken on day 0 of AZD1222 vaccination. The CDR3 here is CATSRVALTGELFF. As DNA, the CDR3 is TGTGCCACCAGCAGAGTAGCCCTAACCGGGGAGCTGTTTTTT.